Below, 15 T cell receptor beta chains from the same sample are listed, as sequenced in a study of beta chain features in type 1 diabetes listed by TCRdb under 2018. Study-level results and caveats: In all four CD4+ subsets, TCRB CDR3 length was moderately but significantly shorter in type 1 diabetes patients.

What these receptors recognize is not known. The library was made by the immunoSEQ multiplex PCR assay. The High Capacity cDNA Reverse Transcription Kit was used to reverse transcribe all of the isolated RNA, meaning that expressed TCRB transcripts were what got sequenced. TCRdb retrieved this table from immuneACCESS and kept in-frame rearrangements only. Not all clones are present; in checked studies, unresolved V genes account for under half, and no reason is known for the remainder. The sample table contains around 260,000 clones; only one count was recorded for 20% of them. 0.028% of the sample goes to the ten largest clones. Sequencing used naive CD4+ T cells from blood. This sample's cell subset or site label indicates: true naive CD4+ T cells. Receptors were obtained from a woman aged 40 to 50 with type 1 diabetes.

There are a few counts of this clone. The chain recombines TRBV7-2 with TRBJ2-1, with D maybe TRBD1 (6 bases). The CDR3 contains 15 residues. Germline-derived CDR1 and CDR2 are SGHTA and FQGNSA. V was shortened by 7 bases and J by 4 bases, with 17 bases between the two germline ends. CDR3 nucleotide sequence: TGTGCCAGCACCTACGCTGGACAGTCTTACAATGAGCAGTTCTTC. It is translated as CASTYAGQSYNEQFF.

CDR3 loop: CAWSLLQGAYEQYF. The DNA of the CDR3 is TGTGCCTGGAGTCTACTACAGGGTGCCTACGAGCAGTACTTC. J is TRBJ2-7 and V is TRBV30; D is possibly TRBD1 (6 bases). Germline lookup yields CDR1 GTSNPN and CDR2 SVGIG (reference sequence). The CDR3 is made up of 14 amino acids. Trimming stripped 2 bases from V and 2 bases from J, with 13 bases between.

The chain recombines TRBV19 with TRBJ1-1; possibly TRBD1 for D (5 bases). V was shortened by 6 bases and J by 5 bases, with 10 bases between the two germline ends. This CDR3 has 12 residues. CDR1 LNHDA and CDR2 SQIVND come from the germline V gene (reference sequence). The CDR3 here is CASSQTETEAFF. The CDR3 region has the DNA TGTGCCAGTAGCCAGACAGAGACTGAAGCTTTCTTT.

Only one count was recorded for this clone. The J gene is TRBJ2-7, the V gene TRBV4-3; TRBD1 matches 10 bases. CDR3 size: 14 residues. The V gene end was trimmed by 1 base and the J gene end by 4 bases; junction bases not matched to a gene: 1. Germline assignment: CDR1 LGHNA and CDR2 YSLEER. The CDR3 DNA reads as TGCGCCAGCAGCCAAGGGGGACAGGGGTACGAGCAGTACTTC. It encodes CASSQGGQGYEQYF.

This clone was recorded a few times. Here the CDR3 reads CATSRDRVVGYTF. CDR3 in DNA: TGTGCCACCAGCAGAGATCGGGTGGTTGGCTACACCTTC. The V call is TRBV15, the J call TRBJ1-2; D uncertain. This CDR3 region has 13 residues. Germline V gene sequence: CDR1 LNHNV, CDR2 YYDKDF (reference sequence). With 0 bases removed from V and 7 bases from J, the gap between germline ends came to 9 bases.

This chain uses TRBV19 with TRBJ2-3, with 9 nucleotides matching TRBD2. The trim removed 6 bases at V and 1 base at J, leaving 2 bases unmatched. There are 14 residues in the CDR3. Germline-derived CDR1 and CDR2 are LNHDA and SQIVND (reference sequence). This CDR3 is CASSTSGRTDTQYF. The DNA of the CDR3 is TGTGCCAGTAGCACTAGCGGGCGCACAGATACGCAGTATTTT.

Details on this clone: Additional DNA sequences in this sample encode the identical CDR3. The chain joins TRBV28 to TRBJ2-1; D is perhaps TRBD1 (7 bases). The CDR3 extends over 15 amino acids. Trimming removed 2 bases from V and 4 bases from J, with 12 bases in between. The germline CDR1 and CDR2 sequences are MDHEN and SYDVKM. In nucleotides, the CDR3 is TGTGCCAGCAGTTTACCAGGGGGGTTTTACAATGAGCAGTTCTTC. This encodes CASSLPGGFYNEQFF. Looking up the rest from reference TRBV28 and TRBJ2-1 gives the full variable domain: DVKVTQSSRYLVKRTGEKVFLECVQDMDHENMFWYRQDPGLGLRLIYFSYDVKMKEKGDIPEGYSVSREKKERFSLILESASTNQTSMYLCASSLPGGFYNEQFFGPGTRLTVL.

This clone was seen just once. The CDR3 sequence: CASSFLAGEETQYF. CDR3 nucleotides: TGTGCCAGCAGCTTCTTAGCGGGGGAAGAGACCCAGTACTTC. This chain links TRBV7-2 with TRBJ2-5; 9 nucleotides agree with TRBD2. Trimming cost V 3 bases and J 3 bases; bases outside gene matches: 2. The CDR3 loop spans 14 amino acids. Looked up from germline, CDR1 is SGHTA and CDR2 is FQGNSA.

The chain joins TRBV6-5 to TRBJ2-5, with 9 bases lining up with TRBD2. The trim removed 5 bases at V and 5 bases at J, leaving 9 bases unmatched. Germline V gene data show CDR1 as MNHEY and CDR2 as SVGAGI. The CDR3 is 15 residues long. CDR3 DNA sequence: TGTGCCAGCAGTCGCGGGGGGGCCGTATTGGAGACCCAGTACTTC. Translated: CASSRGGAVLETQYF.

This clone has only a few counts. The CDR3 loop is CSVQQGEETQYF. In DNA, the CDR3 is TGCAGCGTTCAACAGGGTGAAGAGACCCAGTACTTC. The J gene is TRBJ2-5, the V gene TRBV29-1, with D tentatively TRBD1 (6 bases). Trimming cost V 5 bases and J 3 bases, with 10 bases left between them. The CDR3 is 12 residues long. Germline CDR1 reads SQVTM; CDR2 reads ANQGSEA.

This clone was observed a few times. V is TRBV18 and J is TRBJ2-5; unclear D gene. Deletions cut 6 bases from V and 0 bases from J, with 11 bases between. Germline CDR1 is KGHSH and CDR2 is LQKENI. The CDR3 sequence is 14 residues long. In DNA, the CDR3 is TGTGCCAGCTCCCCCCTACCGTACCAAGAGACCCAGTACTTC. It yields the protein CASSPLPYQETQYF.

This clone turned up a few times. The rearrangement links TRBV9 to TRBJ1-4; 8 bases map to TRBD1. Germline V lookup: CDR1 SGDLS, CDR2 YYNGEE. The trim removed 3 bases at V and 7 bases at J, leaving 5 bases unmatched. This CDR3 contains 14 residues. For the CDR3, the DNA is TGTGCCAGCAGCGAAACAGGGGGACTTGAAAAACTGTTTTTT. It translates to CASSETGGLEKLFF.

Only a few counts were recorded for this clone. The chain recombines TRBV7-2 with TRBJ2-3; no reliable D call. The germline V and J ends were trimmed by 3 bases and 1 base, with 8 bases remaining between them. The CDR3 is made up of 14 amino acids. Germline CDR1 SGHTA, CDR2 FQGNSA. The CDR3 spells CASSLSIRTDTQYF. The DNA for the CDR3 is TGTGCCAGCAGCTTGAGTATACGCACAGATACGCAGTATTTT. Using reference TRBV7-2 and TRBJ2-3 for the parts outside the CDR3, the full variable domain is GAGVSQSPSNKVTEKGKDVELRCDPISGHTALYWYRQSLGQGLEFLIYFQGNSAPDKSGLPSDRFSAERTGGSVSTLTIQRTQQEDSAVYLCASSLSIRTDTQYFGPGTRLTVL.

V usage is TRBV25-1 and J usage is TRBJ1-6; 9 positions match TRBD1. Germline V gene sequence: CDR1 MGHDK, CDR2 SYGVNS. Trimming at V came to 4 bases and at J to 5 bases, leaving 3 bases not matched to a gene. There are 15 residues in the CDR3. Here the CDR3 reads CASSGTGVNNSPLHF. The CDR3 DNA reads as TGTGCCAGCAGTGGGACAGGGGTGAATAATTCACCCCTCCACTTT.

CDR3: CASSHRGQADEQYF. The CDR3 DNA reads TGTGCCAGCAGTCACCGGGGACAGGCGGACGAGCAGTACTTC. The chain is built from TRBV28 and TRBJ2-7; 8 positions agree with TRBD1. Trimming at V came to 5 bases and at J to 5 bases, leaving 8 bases not matched to a gene. Germline V gene lookup returns CDR1 MDHEN and CDR2 SYDVKM. The CDR3 consists of 14 residues.